This is a list of T cell receptor beta chains from one sample in a study of radiotherapy plus CTLA-4 blockade in lung cancer. The data were produced by immunoSEQ multiplex PCR, yet TCRdb's version contains in-frame clones alone and is incomplete. Of roughly 50,000 clones in the sample, approximately 76% were seen once. Specimen: peripheral blood, collected from a patient treated with radiotherapy plus ipilimumab. The source of these receptors is a human donor with non-small cell lung cancer who had stable disease on radiotherapy plus ipilimumab. CDR3s include the opening cysteine and the closing phenylalanine or tryptophan. The D gene is left open where the match is weak. Rows may omit the clone size; those that give it use once, few, many or a size class.

j_gene	v_gene	abundance	d_gene	CDR3nt	CDR3aa
TRBJ2-4	TRBV27	.	.	TGTGCCAGCAGTCCCCAGCAGGGACGTTTGCTTGGGGACATTCAGTACTTC	CASSPQQGRLLGDIQYF
TRBJ2-1	TRBV7-7	.	.	TGTGCCAGCACCGACGCAGGCACATCGGGGGTGTGGTCCTACAATGAGCAGTTCTTC	CASTDAGTSGVWSYNEQFF
TRBJ1-2	TRBV28	.	TRBD1	TGTGCCAGCAGTCCAGGGACAGACTATGGCTACACCTTC	CASSPGTDYGYTF
TRBJ2-1	TRBV19	once	.	TGTGCCAGTAGCTCTGGACAGTACAATGAGCAGTTCTTC	CASSSGQYNEQFF
TRBJ2-7	TRBV6-5	.	TRBD1	TGTGCCAGCAGCTACGACAGGGTCTACGAGCAGTACTTC	CASSYDRVYEQYF
TRBJ2-2	TRBV7-8	.	.	TGTGCCAGCAGCTTTGGCGATGGGGAGCTGTTTTTT	CASSFGDGELFF
TRBJ2-2	TRBV5-1	.	.	TGCGCCAGCAGGGTTTTAATAGGAACCGGGGAGCTGTTTTTT	CASRVLIGTGELFF
TRBJ2-5	TRBV25-1	.	.	TGTGCCAGCAGTGAGACAGGACAGTCCTTCAAAGAGACCCAGTACTTC	CASSETGQSFKETQYF
TRBJ1-2	TRBV27	.	.	TGTGCCAGCCTCTCTAAGTCGGGCAGATCTAACTATGGCTACACCTTC	CASLSKSGRSNYGYTF
TRBJ2-2	TRBV5-1	.	.	TGCGCCAGCAGCCCCGACGGAACTAACACCGGGGAGCTGTTTTTT	CASSPDGTNTGELFF
TRBJ1-5	TRBV6-5	.	.	TGTGCCAGCAGTTACAGGGATAGCAATCAGCCCCAGCATTTT	CASSYRDSNQPQHF
TRBJ2-2	TRBV2	.	.	TGTGCCAGCAGCGCCACCAACCCTAACACCGGGGAGCTGTTTTTT	CASSATNPNTGELFF
TRBJ2-5	TRBV28	.	TRBD2	TGTGCCAGCACCCCGTGGGCTAGCGGGGGGGCCGGTGAGACCCAGTACTTC	CASTPWASGGAGETQYF
TRBJ2-1	TRBV5-1	.	.	TGCGCCAGCAGCTTGGATGCGGGGGCCCACAATGAGCAGTTCTTC	CASSLDAGAHNEQFF
TRBJ2-2	TRBV5-1	.	TRBD1	TGCGCCAGCAGGACGTGGACAGGGCACACCGGGGAGCTGTTTTTT	CASRTWTGHTGELFF
TRBJ1-3	TRBV9	.	.	TGTGCCAGCAGCGTAGACCCCCCCGGTGACACCATATATTTT	CASSVDPPGDTIYF
TRBJ1-1	TRBV5-1	.	TRBD1	TGCGCCAGCAGCTTGGGTGAGGGGGCGGATGAAGCTTTCTTT	CASSLGEGADEAFF
TRBJ2-3	TRBV7-6	.	.	TGTGCCAGCAGCTCCCGGGGGCAGGCAGATACGCAGTATTTT	CASSSRGQADTQYF
TRBJ2-6	TRBV7-6	.	.	TGTGCCAGCAGCTTAGAGGGCTCTGGGGCCAACGTCCTGACTTTC	CASSLEGSGANVLTF
TRBJ2-3	TRBV2	.	.	TGTGCCAGCAGCGCCTCGGGGACAGATACGCAGTATTTT	CASSASGTDTQYF
TRBJ1-2	TRBV4-2	.	.	TGTGCCAGCAGCCAAGAGCTCCGGGATCAAGTCTATGGCTACACCTTC	CASSQELRDQVYGYTF
TRBJ1-2	TRBV4-2	.	.	TGTGCCAGCAGCCAAGACGCCGCCCCGACCTATGGCTACACCTTC	CASSQDAAPTYGYTF
TRBJ1-4	TRBV18	.	.	TGTGCCAGCTCACCACAGGGGCTATGGTCTAATGAAAAACTGTTTTTT	CASSPQGLWSNEKLFF
TRBJ1-5	TRBV4-3	.	.	TGCGCCAGCAGCCAAGGGGGTTCGGGGCAGGGGAGTGGGCTTGCCAATCAGCCCCAGCATTTT	CASSQGGSGQGSGLANQPQHF
TRBJ1-2	TRBV19	.	.	TGTGCCAGTAGTGCGGGACTCCGAAACTATGGCTACACCTTC	CASSAGLRNYGYTF
TRBJ1-2	TRBV5-4	few	.	TGTGCCAGCAGCTTGGTCGACAGAAGCTATGGCTACACCTTC	CASSLVDRSYGYTF
TRBJ1-6	TRBV5-8	.	.	TGTGCCAGCAGCTTGGAACAGGCGGGCGCCTCACCCCTCCACTTT	CASSLEQAGASPLHF
TRBJ2-2	TRBV5-4	once	TRBD1	TGTGCCAGCAGCTTGGCAGGACAGGGGGCGAACACCGGGGAGCTGTTTTTT	CASSLAGQGANTGELFF
TRBJ1-4	TRBV2	.	TRBD1	TGTGCCAGCAATCAAGGGACAGGAGGTGAAAAACTGTTTTTT	CASNQGTGGEKLFF
TRBJ1-2	TRBV5-4	.	TRBD1	TGTGCCAGCAGCTTGGATCTTAAAATCCGGGACAGAGGCACCTTC	CASSLDLKIRDRGTF
TRBJ2-3	TRBV10-3	.	.	TGTGCCATCAGTGCGGGACGGGACACAGATACGCAGTATTTT	CAISAGRDTDTQYF
TRBJ1-5	TRBV6-4	.	.	TGTGCCAGCAGTGCTTGGACTGACAGTACCCAGCATTTT	CASSAWTDSTQHF
TRBJ1-1	TRBV6-1	.	.	TGTGCCAGCAGTGACTGGGCCCGAAACACTGAAGCTTTCTTT	CASSDWARNTEAFF
TRBJ1-5	TRBV2	.	.	TGTGCCAGCAGTGAACAGTATCCTAATCAGCCCCAGCATTTT	CASSEQYPNQPQHF
TRBJ2-5	TRBV11-2	.	.	TGTGCCAGCAGCTTAGTGGGCGGGGGCCGTCAAGAGACCCAGTACTTC	CASSLVGGGRQETQYF
TRBJ1-2	TRBV7-2	.	.	TGTGCCAGCAGCTTATCCCGGGGTGGGAACTATGGCTACACCTTC	CASSLSRGGNYGYTF
TRBJ1-4	TRBV11-2	.	.	TGTGCCAGCAGCTTAGCCGGGACCGCTAATGAAAAACTGTTTTTT	CASSLAGTANEKLFF
TRBJ1-4	TRBV4-3	.	TRBD1	TGCGCCAGCAGTGCCGGGACAGGGGATGAAAAACTGTTTTTT	CASSAGTGDEKLFF
TRBJ1-3	TRBV9	.	.	TGTGCCAGCAGCCCCCAGGGGTGGGATAAGGACACCATATATTTT	CASSPQGWDKDTIYF
TRBJ2-7	TRBV27	.	.	TGTGCCAGCAGCCACGGACGGACCTACGAGCAGTACTTC	CASSHGRTYEQYF
TRBJ1-5	TRBV2	.	.	TGTGCCAGCAGTTTACTACAGAATCAGCCCCAGCATTTT	CASSLLQNQPQHF
TRBJ2-6	TRBV5-4	.	.	TGTGCCAGCAGCCAGGACTTGACTGGGGCCAACGTCCTGACTTTC	CASSQDLTGANVLTF
TRBJ1-1	TRBV19	.	TRBD1	TGTGCCAGTACCCCCAAGAAGGGACAGGGAATGAACACTGAAGCTTTCTTT	CASTPKKGQGMNTEAFF
TRBJ2-3	TRBV19	.	.	TGTGCCACCTCGGGCAGTAGCACAGATACGCAGTATTTT	CATSGSSTDTQYF
TRBJ2-2	TRBV11-3	.	.	TGTGCCAGCAGCCTTGAGGTTAACACCGGGGAGCTGTTTTTT	CASSLEVNTGELFF
TRBJ1-1	TRBV7-3	.	.	TGTGCCAGCAGCCAAGGGGGGAACACTGAAGCTTTCTTT	CASSQGGNTEAFF
TRBJ2-3	TRBV6-1	.	.	TGTGCCAGCAGTGCGGACGGGTCTAGCACAGATACGCAGTATTTT	CASSADGSSTDTQYF
TRBJ2-1	TRBV6-6	.	TRBD1	TGTGCCAGCAGCCGGGACAGCTACAATGAGCAGTTCTTC	CASSRDSYNEQFF
TRBJ1-1	TRBV29-1	.	.	TGCAGCGTTCACAAGATCGAGGGGAAGGCCAACACTGAAGCTTTCTTT	CSVHKIEGKANTEAFF
TRBJ2-1	TRBV2	.	.	TGTGCCAGCAGTGCCTTAGGAGGGGCGGAGGGGAATGAGCAGTTCTTC	CASSALGGAEGNEQFF
TRBJ1-1	TRBV7-2	.	.	TGTGCCAGCAGCTTAGCGGGTGAAGCTTTCTTT	CASSLAGEAFF
TRBJ1-1	TRBV11-3	.	.	TGTGCCAGCAGCTTAGCTGCCGGCGGGAACACTGAAGCTTTCTTT	CASSLAAGGNTEAFF
TRBJ2-3	TRBV7-2	.	.	TGTGCCAGCAGCTTAGCGCCCTCCACAGATACGCAGTATTTT	CASSLAPSTDTQYF